These 5 T cell receptor beta chains came from one sample sequenced in a study of shared clonotypes between healthy human individuals. Naive CD8 isolation took CD45RO-negative cells positively selected for CCR7 and excluded terminally differentiated effector memory CD45RA+ cells. TCRdb's table, derived via immunoSEQ multiplex PCR, lists solely in-frame clones and lacks some. Altogether approximately 1.9 million clones are present, 93% being singletons, with the ten largest covering around 1.7%. Sequencing used naive CD8+ T cells from PBMCs. All receptors come from a young man in good health. Some clones in this sample may be carry-over from other donors' samples.

The chain combines TRBV7-6 with TRBJ1-5; no clear D. CDR1 is SGHVS, CDR2 FNYEAQ, per germline. V shed 4 bases and J shed 2 bases, with 9 bases lying between them. The CDR3 loop spans 14 amino acids. CDR3 sequence (DNA): TGTGCCAGCAGCTCCGGGGTTGGCAATCAGCCCCAGCATTTT. Residues: CASSSGVGNQPQHF.

This chain links TRBV6-1 with TRBJ2-1, with 8 positions matching TRBD2. The CDR3 totals 14 residues. Germline assignment: CDR1 MNHNS and CDR2 SASEGT. The ends lost 11 bases at V and 6 bases at J; junction bases unmatched: 12. The CDR3 spells CARKLAGIFNEQFF. In DNA form, the CDR3 reads TGTGCCCGGAAATTAGCGGGAATTTTCAATGAGCAGTTCTTC.

This chain connects TRBV4-1 to TRBJ1-1, with unresolved D. CDR1 is MGHRA and CDR2 is YSYEKL in the germline V gene. The ends were cut back, 4 bases at V and 2 bases at J, with 8 bases in the middle. The CDR3 runs to 13 residues. This chain's CDR3 is CASSPSGNTEAFF. CDR3 nucleotide sequence: TGCGCCAGCAGCCCTTCAGGTAACACTGAAGCTTTCTTT.

A single count supports this clone. The rearrangement uses TRBV28 and TRBJ1-1, with D possibly TRBD1 on 6 matching bases. Germline V gives CDR1 MDHEN, CDR2 SYDVKM. CDR3 length: 13 amino acids. The germline V and J ends were trimmed by 6 bases and 3 bases, with 11 bases remaining between them. CDR3 DNA sequence: TGTGCCAGCAGCCCCGCAGGGGACACTGAAGCTTTCTTT. This translates into CASSPAGDTEAFF.

This rearrangement joins TRBV13 to TRBJ2-7; the D is unclear. V lost 0 bases, J lost 3 bases, and 15 bases lay in between. This CDR3 spans 16 amino acids. CDR1 and CDR2 (germline): PRHDT, FYEKMQ (reference sequence). The CDR3 sequence: CASSLGVNGRVYEQYF. CDR3 sequence (DNA): TGTGCCAGCAGCTTAGGGGTTAATGGAAGGGTCTACGAGCAGTACTTC.